One TCR beta chain is described in this entry. The sample is drawn from a study of blood T cell repertoires in COVID-19. Study information: Acute and convalescent COVID-19 specimens originated in the United States, Italy and Spain.

V gave up 8 bases and J gave up 4 bases; unmatched junction bases: 2. CDR1 and CDR2 (germline): SNHLY, FYNNEI. The CDR3 is 13 amino acids. This table comes from immunoSEQ multiplex PCR, and its TCRdb copy is limited to in-frame clones, with some not included. The sample shows approximately 190,000 clones, around four fifths of them seen only once. The V call is TRBV2, the J call TRBJ2-1; 10 nucleotides agree with TRBD1. This receptor was taken from a man younger than 45 with active or convalescent COVID-19. Sequenced input: peripheral blood. The CDR3 sequence: CASGGQGYNEQFF. CDR3 coding DNA: TGTGCCAGCGGGGGACAGGGGTACAATGAGCAGTTCTTC.